Given below is one T cell receptor beta chain in context. This entry is derived from a study of cytomegalovirus exposure and HLA in healthy donors. Germline CDR1 is MNHNS and CDR2 is SASEGT. The CDR3 consists of 13 residues. Trimming took 7 bases from V and 1 from J, leaving 11 bases between them. TCRdb's copy holds only in-frame clones and misses some; the assay was immunoSEQ multiplex PCR. The sample carries over 200,000 clones, about nine tenths recorded once. The rearrangement links TRBV6-1 to TRBJ2-7; a possible D gene is TRBD1 (6 bases). The sequenced sample consisted of PBMCs. The TCR originated in a woman under 30 in good health and CMV-seropositive. The CDR3: CASKRGQSYEQYF. CDR3 in DNA: TGTGCCAGCAAGAGGGGACAATCCTACGAGCAGTACTTC.